Sequencing of this T cell receptor (beta chain) was carried out in a study of OX40 agonist ivuxolimab in advanced cancers. Study-level background: The study treated patients with ivuxolimab, an agonistic anti-OX40 (CD134) antibody.

In the case of this clone: Its specificity is not known.

CDR1 and CDR2 (germline): MNHNS, SASEGT. The CDR3 loop spans 16 amino acids. V was pared by 4 bases and J by 3 bases, with 10 bases of the junction left unmatched. Study-wide findings and caveats: Clonal expansion among partial responders at 0.1-3.0 mg/kg ranked near the lowest.

Assay used: immunoSEQ multiplex PCR; TCRdb lists only in-frame clones, some missing. The sample has tens of thousands of clones, about 90% seen once. This clonotype was sampled from an adult with an advanced solid tumor such as melanoma, head and neck, liver or kidney cancer. The sample here was CD4+ or CD8+ T cells sorted from blood, taken in a trial of the OX40 agonist ivuxolimab. V usage is TRBV6-1 and J usage is TRBJ1-2, with 8 positions matching TRBD1. CDR3 protein: CASSGRTGRLYYGYTF. DNA for the CDR3: TGTGCCAGCAGTGGAAGGACAGGGCGGCTCTACTATGGCTACACCTTC.